This TCR beta chain was documented in a study of somatic mutations in cytotoxic T cells in rheumatoid arthritis. Overall study context: Patient blood (over 28 ml EDTA) was collected right after diagnosis, preceding any treatment.

Deletions cut 5 bases from V and 0 bases from J, with 13 bases between. This CDR3 is built from 15 residues. Per germline, CDR1 SEHNR and CDR2 FQNEAQ (reference sequence). Study observations and caveats: Rheumatoid arthritis patients and age-matched healthy controls showed no significant difference in CD8+ T-cell clonality.

Note on this clone: The antigen is undetermined.

TCRdb's table, derived via immunoSEQ multiplex PCR, lists solely in-frame clones and lacks some. In the table there are about 7,000 clones, roughly 82% of which are singletons. Sequencing was carried out using CD8+ T cells sorted from blood. The chain links TRBV7-9 to TRBJ2-5; a possible D gene is TRBD1 (6 bases). The origin of this receptor is an adult with rheumatoid arthritis. CDR3 DNA sequence: TGTGCCAGCAGCACCAGACAGGCTTACCAAGAGACCCAGTACTTC. It encodes CASSTRQAYQETQYF.